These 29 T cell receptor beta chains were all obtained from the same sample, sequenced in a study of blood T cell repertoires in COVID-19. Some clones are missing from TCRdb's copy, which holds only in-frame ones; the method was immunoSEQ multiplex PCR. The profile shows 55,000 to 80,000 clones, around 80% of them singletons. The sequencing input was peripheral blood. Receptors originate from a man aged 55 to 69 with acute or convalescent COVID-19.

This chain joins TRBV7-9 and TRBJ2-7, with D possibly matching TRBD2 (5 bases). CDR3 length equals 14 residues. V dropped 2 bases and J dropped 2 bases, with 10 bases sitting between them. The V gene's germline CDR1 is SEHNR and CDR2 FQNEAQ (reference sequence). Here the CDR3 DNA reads TGTGCCAGCAGCTTACGGGGTTCTACCTACGAGCAGTACTTC. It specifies CASSLRGSTYEQYF.

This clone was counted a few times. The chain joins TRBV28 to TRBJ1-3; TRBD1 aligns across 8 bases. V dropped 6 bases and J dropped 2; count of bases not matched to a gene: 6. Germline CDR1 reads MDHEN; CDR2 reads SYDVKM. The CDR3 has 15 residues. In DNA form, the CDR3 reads TGTGCCAGCAGAACCTCACAGGGGGCTGGAAACACCATATATTTT. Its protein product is CASRTSQGAGNTIYF.

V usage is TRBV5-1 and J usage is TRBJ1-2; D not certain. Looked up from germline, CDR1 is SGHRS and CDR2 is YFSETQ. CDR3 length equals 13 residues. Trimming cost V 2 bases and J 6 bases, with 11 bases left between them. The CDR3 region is CASSFEGSDGYTF. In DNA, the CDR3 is TGCGCCAGCAGCTTTGAGGGTTCTGATGGCTACACCTTC.

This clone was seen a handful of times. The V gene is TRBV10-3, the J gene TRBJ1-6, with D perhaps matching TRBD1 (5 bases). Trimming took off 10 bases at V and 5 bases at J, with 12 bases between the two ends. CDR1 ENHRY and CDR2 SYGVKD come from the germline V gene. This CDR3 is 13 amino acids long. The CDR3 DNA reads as TGTGCCAGTAGGGGCGGGGATAATTCACCCCTCCACTTT. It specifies CASRGGDNSPLHF.

CDR3 loop: CASSFYGYTF. CDR3 nucleotides: TGTGCCAGCAGCTTCTACGGCTACACCTTC. The V call is TRBV7-2, the J call TRBJ1-2, with no clear D. The CDR3 is 10 residues long. The germline V gene has CDR1 SGHTA and CDR2 FQGNSA. The V gene lost 3 bases and the J gene lost 8 bases, with 4 bases spanning the gap. Together with reference TRBV7-2 and TRBJ1-2, the CDR3 gives the full variable domain: GAGVSQSPSNKVTEKGKDVELRCDPISGHTALYWYRQSLGQGLEFLIYFQGNSAPDKSGLPSDRFSAERTGGSVSTLTIQRTQQEDSAVYLCASSFYGYTFGSGTRLTVV.

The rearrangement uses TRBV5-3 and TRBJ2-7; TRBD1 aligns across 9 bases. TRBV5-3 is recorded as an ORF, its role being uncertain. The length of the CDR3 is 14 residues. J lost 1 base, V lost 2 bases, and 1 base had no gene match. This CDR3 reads CARSFGTGSYEQYF. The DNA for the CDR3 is TGTGCCAGAAGCTTCGGGACAGGGTCCTACGAGCAGTACTTC.

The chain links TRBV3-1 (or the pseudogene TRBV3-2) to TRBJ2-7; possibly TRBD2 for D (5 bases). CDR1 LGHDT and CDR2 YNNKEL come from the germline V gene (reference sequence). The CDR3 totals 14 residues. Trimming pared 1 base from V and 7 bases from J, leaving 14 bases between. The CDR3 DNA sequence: TGTGCCAGCAGCCAAGGATCGGGGTTTCGAGAGCAGTACTTC. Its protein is CASSQGSGFREQYF.

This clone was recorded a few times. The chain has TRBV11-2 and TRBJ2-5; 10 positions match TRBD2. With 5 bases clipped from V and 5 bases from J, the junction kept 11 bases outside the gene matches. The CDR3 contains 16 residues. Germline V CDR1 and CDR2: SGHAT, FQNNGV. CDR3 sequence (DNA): TGTGCCAGCAGCCCCCTAGCGGGGGCTCGCAAGGAGACCCAGTACTTC. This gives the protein CASSPLAGARKETQYF.

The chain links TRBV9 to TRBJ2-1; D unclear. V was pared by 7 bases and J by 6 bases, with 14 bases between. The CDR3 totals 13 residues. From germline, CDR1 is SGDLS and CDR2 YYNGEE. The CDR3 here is CASAKFPSNEQFF. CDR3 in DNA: TGTGCCAGCGCGAAATTCCCTAGCAATGAGCAGTTCTTC.

CDR3 loop: CASSPPGQGDYTEAFF. The CDR3 DNA reads TGTGCCAGCTCACCACCGGGACAGGGGGATTACACTGAAGCTTTCTTT. The chain joins TRBV18 to TRBJ1-1; 11 nucleotides align to TRBD1. Trimming removed 0 bases from V and 3 bases from J; junction bases left unmatched: 3. This CDR3 spans 16 amino acids. The germline V gene has CDR1 KGHSH and CDR2 LQKENI.

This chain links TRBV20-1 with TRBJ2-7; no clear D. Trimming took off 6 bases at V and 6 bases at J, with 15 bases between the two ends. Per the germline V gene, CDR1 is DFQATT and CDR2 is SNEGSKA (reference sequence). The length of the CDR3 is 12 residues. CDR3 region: CSASLGEREQYF. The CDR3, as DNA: TGCAGTGCCAGTCTCGGAGAGCGCGAGCAGTACTTC.

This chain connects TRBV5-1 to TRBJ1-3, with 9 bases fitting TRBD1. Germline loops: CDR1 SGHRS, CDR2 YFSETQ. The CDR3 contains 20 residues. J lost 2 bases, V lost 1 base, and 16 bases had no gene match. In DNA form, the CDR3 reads TGCGCCAGCAGCTTGACACCCCGGGACAGGGCGATTGGGGCTGGAAACACCATATATTTT. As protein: CASSLTPRDRAIGAGNTIYF.

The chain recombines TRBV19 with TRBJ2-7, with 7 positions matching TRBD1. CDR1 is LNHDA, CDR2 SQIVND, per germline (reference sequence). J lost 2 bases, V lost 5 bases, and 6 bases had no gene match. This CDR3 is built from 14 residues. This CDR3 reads CASSPRTGAYEQYF. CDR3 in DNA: TGTGCCAGTAGTCCGCGGACAGGAGCCTACGAGCAGTACTTC.

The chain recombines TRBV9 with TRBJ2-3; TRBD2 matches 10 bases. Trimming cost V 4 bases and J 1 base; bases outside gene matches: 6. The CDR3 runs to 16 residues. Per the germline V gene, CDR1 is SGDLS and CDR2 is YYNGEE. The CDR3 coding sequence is TGTGCCAGCAGCCCCCGCGGGACTAGCGGCACAGATACGCAGTATTTT. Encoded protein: CASSPRGTSGTDTQYF. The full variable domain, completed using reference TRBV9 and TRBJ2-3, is DSGVTQTPKHLITATGQRVTLRCSPRSGDLSVYWYQQSLDQGLQFLIQYYNGEERAKGNILERFSAQQFPDLHSELNLSSLELGDSALYFCASSPRGTSGTDTQYFGPGTRLTVL.

CDR3 sequence reads: CASRAGAETQYF. In DNA, the CDR3 is TGTGCCTCCAGAGCGGGTGCGGAGACCCAGTACTTC. The V and J genes are TRBV2 and TRBJ2-5; D may be TRBD2 (6 bases). The CDR3 is made up of 12 amino acids. CDR1 and CDR2 from the germline V gene are SNHLY and FYNNEI. The V end lost 11 bases, the J end lost 5 bases, and 15 bases lay between the germline ends.

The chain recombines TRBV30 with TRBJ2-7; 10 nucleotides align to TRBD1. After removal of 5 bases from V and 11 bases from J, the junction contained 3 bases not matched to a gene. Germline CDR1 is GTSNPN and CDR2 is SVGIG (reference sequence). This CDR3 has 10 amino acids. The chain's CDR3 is CAWGGTGEYF. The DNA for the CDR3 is TGTGCCTGGGGTGGGACAGGGGAGTACTTC.

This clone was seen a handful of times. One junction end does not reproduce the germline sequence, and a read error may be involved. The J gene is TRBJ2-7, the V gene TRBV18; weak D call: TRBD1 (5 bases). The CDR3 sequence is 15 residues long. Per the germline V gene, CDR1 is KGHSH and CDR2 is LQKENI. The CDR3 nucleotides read TGTGCCAGCTCACCTGGGGCTCAAGGGTCCTCCGAGCAGTACTTC. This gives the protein CASSPGAQGSSEQYF.

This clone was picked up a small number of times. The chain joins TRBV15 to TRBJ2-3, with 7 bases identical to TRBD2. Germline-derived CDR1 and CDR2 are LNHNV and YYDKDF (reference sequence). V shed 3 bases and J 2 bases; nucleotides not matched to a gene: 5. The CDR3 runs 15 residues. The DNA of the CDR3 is TGTGCCACCAGCAGGCAGCTAGCGGACACAGATACGCAGTATTTT. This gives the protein CATSRQLADTDTQYF.

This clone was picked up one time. CDR3: CAISESQGQPQHF. The CDR3 DNA reads as TGTGCCATCAGTGAGTCACAGGGTCAGCCCCAGCATTTT. The chain employs TRBV10-3 and TRBJ1-5; D might be TRBD1 (6 bases). CDR3 length: 13 amino acids. CDR1 is ENHRY and CDR2 is SYGVKD in the germline V gene. V gave up 0 bases and J gave up 6 bases, with 6 bases separating them.

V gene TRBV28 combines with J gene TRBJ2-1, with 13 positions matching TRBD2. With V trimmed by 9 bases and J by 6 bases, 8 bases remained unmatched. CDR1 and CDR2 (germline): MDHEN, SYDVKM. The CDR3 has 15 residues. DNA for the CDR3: TGTGCCAGTAGGCTGGGACTAGCGGGACCCAATGAGCAGTTCTTC. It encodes CASRLGLAGPNEQFF. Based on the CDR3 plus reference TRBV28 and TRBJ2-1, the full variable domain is DVKVTQSSRYLVKRTGEKVFLECVQDMDHENMFWYRQDPGLGLRLIYFSYDVKMKEKGDIPEGYSVSREKKERFSLILESASTNQTSMYLCASRLGLAGPNEQFFGPGTRLTVL.

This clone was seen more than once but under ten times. DNA for the CDR3: TGTGCCAGCAGTGAATATACGACCGGGAGAAGCCAAAACATTCAGTACTTC. It specifies CASSEYTTGRSQNIQYF. This chain connects TRBV6-1 to TRBJ2-4, with D possibly matching TRBD2 (6 bases). The germline V gene encodes CDR1 MNHNS and CDR2 SASEGT. V lost 2 bases and J lost 5, with 19 bases in between. This CDR3 is 17 amino acids long.

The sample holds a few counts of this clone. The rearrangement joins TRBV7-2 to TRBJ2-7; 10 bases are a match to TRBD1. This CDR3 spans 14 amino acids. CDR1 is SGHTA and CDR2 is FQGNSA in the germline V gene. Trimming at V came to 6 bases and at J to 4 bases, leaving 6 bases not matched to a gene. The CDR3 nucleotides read TGTGCCAGCAGACTCGACAGGGGGCCATACGAGCAGTACTTC. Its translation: CASRLDRGPYEQYF.

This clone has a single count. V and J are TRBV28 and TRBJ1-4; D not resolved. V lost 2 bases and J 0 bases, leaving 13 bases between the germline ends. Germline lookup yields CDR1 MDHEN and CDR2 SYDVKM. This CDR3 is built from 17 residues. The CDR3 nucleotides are TGTGCCAGCAGTTTAAATCGGGGAGAAACAACTAATGAAAAACTGTTTTTT. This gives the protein CASSLNRGETTNEKLFF.

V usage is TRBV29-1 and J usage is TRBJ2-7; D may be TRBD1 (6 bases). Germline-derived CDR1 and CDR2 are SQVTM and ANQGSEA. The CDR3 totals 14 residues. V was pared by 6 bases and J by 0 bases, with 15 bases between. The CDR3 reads CSVTGIPSSYEQYF. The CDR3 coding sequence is TGCAGCGTAACAGGGATACCGAGCTCCTACGAGCAGTACTTC.

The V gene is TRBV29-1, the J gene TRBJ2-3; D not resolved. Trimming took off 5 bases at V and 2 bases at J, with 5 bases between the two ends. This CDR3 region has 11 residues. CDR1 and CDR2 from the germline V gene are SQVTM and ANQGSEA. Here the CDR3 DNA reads TGCAGCGTTCTGTCCACAGATACGCAGTATTTT. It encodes CSVLSTDTQYF.

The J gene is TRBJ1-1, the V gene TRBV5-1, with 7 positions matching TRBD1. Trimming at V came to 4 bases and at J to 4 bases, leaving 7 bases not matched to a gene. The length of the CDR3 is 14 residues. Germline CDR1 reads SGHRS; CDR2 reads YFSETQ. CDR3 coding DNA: TGCGCCAGCAGCCGAAACAGGGGAACCACTGAAGCTTTCTTT. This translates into CASSRNRGTTEAFF.

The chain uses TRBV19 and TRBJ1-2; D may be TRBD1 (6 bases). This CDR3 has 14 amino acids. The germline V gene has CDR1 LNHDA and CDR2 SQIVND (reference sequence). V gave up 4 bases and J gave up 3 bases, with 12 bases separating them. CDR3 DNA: TGTGCCAGTAGTACGCTACAGGGTTACTATGGCTACACCTTC. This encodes CASSTLQGYYGYTF. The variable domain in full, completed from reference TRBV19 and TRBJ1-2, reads DGGITQSPKYLFRKEGQNVTLSCEQNLNHDAMYWYRQDPGQGLRLIYYSQIVNDFQKGDIAEGYSVSREKKESFPLTVTSAQKNPTAFYLCASSTLQGYYGYTFGSGTRLTVV.

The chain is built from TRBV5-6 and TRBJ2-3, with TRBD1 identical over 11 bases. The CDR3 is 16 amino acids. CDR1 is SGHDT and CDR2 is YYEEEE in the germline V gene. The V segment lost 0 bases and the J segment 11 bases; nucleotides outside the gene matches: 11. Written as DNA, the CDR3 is TGTGCCAGCAGCTTGGGTGGACAGGGGGCGGCCAAACTGCAGTATTTT. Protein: CASSLGGQGAAKLQYF.

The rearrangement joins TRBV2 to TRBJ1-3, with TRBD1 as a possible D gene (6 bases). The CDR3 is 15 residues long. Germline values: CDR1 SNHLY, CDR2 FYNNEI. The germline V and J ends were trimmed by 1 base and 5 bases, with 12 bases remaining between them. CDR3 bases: TGTGCCAGCAGTGAAGGCAGGGGCCCTAGAAACACCATATATTTT. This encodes CASSEGRGPRNTIYF.